Listed here is a single T cell receptor beta chain. This clone was seen only once. What this receptor recognizes is not known. Base quality data are lacking; no much larger clone is found one base away. V and J lose 4 bases and 5 bases, and a span of 9 bases separates them. According to the germline V gene (reference sequence), CDR1 reads SGHAT and CDR2 reads FQDESV. The CDR3 measures 13 amino acids from cysteine to phenylalanine. Only the CDR3 DNA stays, 39 bases, in frame from base 1. This record belongs to a study of blood T cell repertoires in COVID-19 (dated by TCRdb to 2018 to 2020). Study-level background: Samples from collaborators originated in the United States, Italy and Spain and spanned both the acute and convalescent phases of COVID-19. The prospective study material was composed of cDNA or gDNA derived from T cells, B-cell-depleted T cells, or PBMCs. The dataset comprised deeply sampled blood TCRbeta repertoires from subjects exposed to, actively infected with, or recovered from COVID-19. The repertoires were made available in a free public database intended to serve as a resource for research on the immune response to SARS-CoV-2. The samples were drawn from two sources: the first 160 participants of the ongoing ImmuneRACE study, and 1,200 or so subjects contributed by 6 global collaborators. Nearly every sample came with metadata listing a de-identified subject ID, COVID-19 status, age in years and sex. Where available, HLA class I and class II types were taken from metadata supplied by the sample provider and were not determined by assay-based typing. Summary of the overall study and its limitations: The amount of clinical and demographic metadata varied by source and participant and was provided uncurated.

The immunoSEQ Assay, a bias-controlled multiplex PCR, was used to amplify TCRbeta CDR3 regions from genomic DNA. Under the source paper's analysis protocol: The number of nucleated cells in each sample was estimated by amplification of reference gene primers within the assay. Sequence reads were collapsed and filtered to measure the absolute abundance of every unique TCRbeta CDR3 rearrangement. Productive Simpson clonality was computed per sample as the square root of Simpson's diversity index over productive rearrangements. TCRdb took this table from immuneACCESS and kept in-frame rearrangements with V and J called. Such tables lack part of the clones; where checked against another copy, unresolved V genes explain under half of the gap, and the rest is unexplained. That table is the source of V, J and clone size, and D and trimming were worked out from the DNA. Here the sample has over 400,000 clones; roughly nine tenths occur a single time. The leading ten clones occupy around 8% of the sample.

In Seattle, one collaborating source enrolled patients while the infection was active and tracked those patients longitudinally over the course of disease. Whole blood was collected in K2EDTA tubes by collaborating institutions according to the institutions' own protocols. For TCRbeta analysis, collaborators shipped samples in one of three forms: frozen whole blood, isolated PBMCs, or DNA extracted from either of those sample types. The V and J segments used are TRBV11-1 and TRBJ1-5, with TRBD1 perhaps the D gene, on 6 matching bases. Sequencing used peripheral blood. The clonotype comes from a woman between 45 and 65 years old with COVID-19, enrolled during active disease. This receptor has the CDR3 CASSSNRDQPQHF. The DNA sequence is as follows: TGTGCCAGCAGCTCAAACAGGGATCAGCCCCAGCATTTT.